Listed below are T cell receptor beta chains from one sample, sequenced in a study of cytotoxic CD8 clonotypes in ibrutinib-treated CLL. Sequencing was performed with immunoSEQ multiplex PCR; in TCRdb, only in-frame clones are kept and a portion is missing. The sample shows some 350,000 clones, 67% of them seen only once. The material was PBMCs, obtained after 36 months of ibrutinib treatment. The origin of the receptors is a human donor with chronic lymphocytic leukemia. Both conserved end residues are part of each CDR3. Fields, in order: J gene, V gene, CDR3 protein.

J: TRBJ1-1; V: TRBV7-9; CDR3: CASSLNRGTEAFF
J: TRBJ2-1; V: TRBV10-1; CDR3: CASSIEGRDYNEQFF
J: TRBJ1-1; V: TRBV27; CDR3: CASSFKGLKNQKAFF
J: TRBJ2-7; V: TRBV19; CDR3: CASTVQGNLGYEQYF
J: TRBJ2-5; V: TRBV7-3; CDR3: CASSFSSGNGQETQYF
J: TRBJ2-7; V: TRBV13; CDR3: CASSFRTGIYEQYF
J: TRBJ2-7; V: TRBV27; CDR3: CASRISRTGTDEQYF
J: TRBJ2-5; V: TRBV4-1; CDR3: CASSQASSRIETQYF
J: TRBJ2-1; V: TRBV7-2; CDR3: CASSTLPLSYNEQFF
J: TRBJ1-1; V: TRBV5-6; CDR3: CASSGRAGHLNTEAFF
J: TRBJ2-1; V: TRBV9; CDR3: CASSVEEDRDNEQFF
J: TRBJ1-2; V: TRBV28; CDR3: CASVASSPGYTF
J: TRBJ2-3; V: TRBV18; CDR3: CASSPYRADTDTQYF
J: TRBJ2-3; V: TRBV5-1; CDR3: CASSLSLVSTDTQYF
J: TRBJ1-2; V: TRBV6-5; CDR3: CASKVGRITYGYTF
J: TRBJ1-5; V: TRBV28; CDR3: CASSRDRAFQPQHF
J: TRBJ1-1; V: TRBV5-1; CDR3: CASSHRLPKTGGSRDAEAFF
J: TRBJ2-1; V: TRBV7-2; CDR3: CASSPQTNYNEQFF
J: TRBJ2-1; V: TRBV4-1; CDR3: CASSQIRSRGNSYNEQFF
J: TRBJ1-2; V: TRBV9; CDR3: CASSPYSANYGYTF
J: TRBJ2-7; V: TRBV11-2; CDR3: CASSLGSYEQYF
J: TRBJ1-2; V: TRBV18; CDR3: CASSQGQNYGYTF
J: TRBJ2-3; V: TRBV6-6; CDR3: CASTPSLRGSTDTQYF
J: TRBJ2-2; V: TRBV14; CDR3: CASSQGSGFTGELFF
J: TRBJ2-3; V: TRBV29-1; CDR3: CSAISGTRNTDTQYF
J: TRBJ2-3; V: TRBV4-1; CDR3: CASSQERLADSTDTQYF
J: TRBJ1-2; V: TRBV6-5; CDR3: CASSSAGQGYGYTF
J: TRBJ2-7; V: TRBV19; CDR3: CASSITGQYNEQYF
J: TRBJ2-7; V: TRBV6-5; CDR3: CASTKIYGRTEQYF
J: TRBJ2-5; V: TRBV7-6; CDR3: CASRDLDETQYF
J: TRBJ2-7; V: TRBV4-1; CDR3: CASSHTDSTYEQYF
J: TRBJ2-7; V: TRBV27; CDR3: CASSLWGPPYEQYF
J: TRBJ2-7; V: TRBV2; CDR3: CASSEGAYEQYF
J: TRBJ2-2; V: TRBV11-2; CDR3: CASSRGPDTGELFF
J: TRBJ2-5; V: TRBV9; CDR3: CASSDAPGTQYF
J: TRBJ2-7; V: TRBV29-1; CDR3: CSVLAGLTYEQYF
J: TRBJ2-5; V: TRBV19; CDR3: CASSRDSQETQYF
J: TRBJ2-7; V: TRBV7-2; CDR3: CASSLGGTQLEQYF
J: TRBJ2-7; V: TRBV11-2; CDR3: CASSLVHEQYF
J: TRBJ2-7; V: TRBV7-2; CDR3: CASSQDRSSYEQYF
J: TRBJ2-1; V: TRBV5-6; CDR3: CASSLVAGGQDEQFF
J: TRBJ2-5; V: TRBV11-2; CDR3: CASSLRDTPQETQYF
J: TRBJ2-7; V: TRBV18; CDR3: CASSPLSGHEQYF
J: TRBJ2-5; V: TRBV7-3; CDR3: CASSRGSRPGETQYF
J: TRBJ1-1; V: TRBV7-2; CDR3: CASSFWVLNTEAFF
J: TRBJ2-3; V: TRBV7-8; CDR3: CASSPLGIADTDTQYF
J: TRBJ1-1; V: TRBV6-1; CDR3: CASSEGQGPLNTEAFF
J: TRBJ2-3; V: TRBV4-1; CDR3: CASSQDWTGITDTQYF
J: TRBJ2-7; V: TRBV19; CDR3: CASSLFSGQGVYEQYF
J: TRBJ1-1; V: TRBV10-3; CDR3: CAISGRGEPLNTEAFF
J: TRBJ2-5; V: TRBV27; CDR3: CASSRSWGSETQYF
J: TRBJ1-1; V: TRBV5-1; CDR3: CASSLLTSGNTEAFF
J: TRBJ1-3; V: TRBV25-1; CDR3: CASSEGVKSGNTIYF
J: TRBJ2-7; V: TRBV27; CDR3: CASSPHTTLSGIYEQYF
J: TRBJ2-3; V: TRBV28; CDR3: CASSLGLAGENTQYF
J: TRBJ1-4; V: TRBV19; CDR3: CASSIGQNNEKLFF
J: TRBJ2-5; V: TRBV2; CDR3: CASSDGQGRIEGETQYF
J: TRBJ1-5; V: TRBV11-2; CDR3: CASSLGRGRMNQPQHF